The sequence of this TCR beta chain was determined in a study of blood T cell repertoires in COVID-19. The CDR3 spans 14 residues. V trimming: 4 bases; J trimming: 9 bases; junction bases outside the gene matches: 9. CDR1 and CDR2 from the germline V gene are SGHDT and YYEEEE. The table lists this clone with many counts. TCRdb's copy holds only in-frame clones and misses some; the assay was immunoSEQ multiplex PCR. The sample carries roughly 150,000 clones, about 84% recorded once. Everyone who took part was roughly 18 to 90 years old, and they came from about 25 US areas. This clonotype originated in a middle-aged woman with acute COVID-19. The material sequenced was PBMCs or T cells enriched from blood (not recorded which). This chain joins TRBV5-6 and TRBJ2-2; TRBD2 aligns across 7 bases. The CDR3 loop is CASSPRGVSWELFF. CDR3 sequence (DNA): TGTGCCAGCAGCCCCCGGGGGGTTTCGTGGGAGCTGTTTTTT.